What follows are 24 T cell receptor beta chains derived from one specimen sequenced in a study of cytomegalovirus exposure and HLA in healthy donors. The protocol was immunoSEQ multiplex PCR, while the TCRdb copy is restricted to in-frame clones and leaves out a portion. The table records about 200,000 clones, around four fifths of them present only once. What was sequenced was PBMCs. Receptor source: a woman aged 18 to 35 in good health and CMV-seronegative.

The gene calls are TRBV19 and TRBJ1-1; 9 bases align to TRBD1. Germline CDR1 is LNHDA and CDR2 is SQIVND (reference sequence). CDR3 size: 16 residues. Trimming cost V 5 bases and J 4 bases; bases outside gene matches: 11. CDR3 residues: CASSPSQGAPITEAFF. For the CDR3, the DNA is TGTGCCAGTAGTCCCTCACAGGGGGCGCCGATCACTGAAGCTTTCTTT.

The chain carries TRBV19 and TRBJ1-5, with D perhaps TRBD1 (6 bases). V gave up 4 bases and J gave up 6 bases, with 10 bases separating them. The CDR3 is 13 amino acids. Germline loops: CDR1 LNHDA, CDR2 SQIVND (reference sequence). Written as DNA, the CDR3 is TGTGCCAGTAGTAGGGGGCGCAGTCAGCCCCAGCATTTT. It is translated as CASSRGRSQPQHF.

The rearrangement joins TRBV30 to TRBJ2-1; 9 bases map to TRBD1. The CDR3 is 15 amino acids. Looked up from germline, CDR1 is GTSNPN and CDR2 is SVGIG (reference sequence). The junction had 11 bases not matched to a gene; V was cut back by 1 base and J by 10 bases. For the CDR3, the DNA is TGTGCCTGGAGTGATAGGGACAGGGCCTTCTTGGAGCAGTTCTTC. Translation gives CAWSDRDRAFLEQFF.

V gene TRBV5-6 combines with J gene TRBJ1-1; the D gene is possibly TRBD1 (6 bases). Trimming pared 6 bases from V and 4 bases from J, leaving 16 bases between. CDR1 SGHDT and CDR2 YYEEEE come from the germline V gene. The CDR3 has 14 amino acids. For the CDR3, the DNA is TGTGCCAGCACTCGGGCACAGGGTTTCACTGAAGCTTTCTTT. This codes for CASTRAQGFTEAFF.

The rearrangement joins TRBV19 to TRBJ2-2, with 8 bases identical to TRBD2. The germline CDR1 and CDR2 sequences are LNHDA and SQIVND (reference sequence). Trimming removed 4 bases from V and 7 bases from J; junction bases left unmatched: 8. The CDR3 runs 15 residues. As DNA, the CDR3 is TGTGCCAGTAGTACCTCTAGCGGGTGGGGCGGGGAGCTGTTTTTT. This gives the protein CASSTSSGWGGELFF.

This clone was detected once. The J gene is TRBJ2-1, the V gene TRBV18, with D perhaps TRBD2 (6 bases). The CDR3 length is 16 residues. In germline, CDR1 is KGHSH, CDR2 LQKENI. Trimming took off 2 bases at V and 5 bases at J, with 16 bases between the two ends. The CDR3 nucleotides read TGTGCCAGCTCACCATGGGCCTCGGGACTTAACAATGAGCAGTTCTTC. Amino acids: CASSPWASGLNNEQFF.

The J gene is TRBJ1-2, the V gene TRBV6-5; D might be TRBD1 (5 bases). This CDR3 comprises 14 residues. Germline assignment: CDR1 MNHEY and CDR2 SVGAGI. The V end was cut by 6 bases, the J end by 4 bases, with 15 bases between. The CDR3, as DNA: TGTGCCAGCAGAACACCGGGACGGAGCTATGGCTACACCTTC. This codes for CASRTPGRSYGYTF.

The chain couples TRBV27 to TRBJ2-3; 8 bases fit TRBD1. Germline loops: CDR1 MNHEY, CDR2 SMNVEV (reference sequence). J was trimmed by 10 bases and V by 8 bases; bases with no gene match: 11. CDR3 length: 13 residues. CDR3 DNA: TGTGCCAGCGGACAGGGCTGGCTTGTGGCGCAGTATTTT. Translating it yields CASGQGWLVAQYF.

This sequence joins TRBV6-5 and TRBJ2-3; D remains ambiguous. Deletions cut 6 bases from V and 6 bases from J, with 7 bases between. The CDR3 has 11 residues. Germline V gene sequence: CDR1 MNHEY, CDR2 SVGAGI. Written as DNA, the CDR3 is TGTGCCAGCAGAAAACTGGATACGCAGTATTTT. It specifies CASRKLDTQYF.

The V call is TRBV11-3, the J call TRBJ2-2, with D possibly matching TRBD2 (5 bases). V dropped 6 bases and J dropped 0 bases, with 11 bases sitting between them. Germline V lookup: CDR1 SGHNT, CDR2 YENEEA. This CDR3 has 15 residues. As DNA, the CDR3 is TGTGCCAGCAGGGGGAGCGGAGCGAACACCGGGGAGCTGTTTTTT. This codes for CASRGSGANTGELFF.

The gene calls are TRBV28 and TRBJ1-5, with no clear D. The germline CDR1 and CDR2 sequences are MDHEN and SYDVKM. The CDR3 is 14 residues long. V lost 6 bases, J lost 3 bases, and 12 bases lay in between. The CDR3 sequence is CASSLAMDNQPQHF. The CDR3 bases are TGTGCCAGCAGCCTCGCGATGGACAATCAGCCCCAGCATTTT. The whole variable domain, filled in from reference TRBV28 and TRBJ1-5, reads DVKVTQSSRYLVKRTGEKVFLECVQDMDHENMFWYRQDPGLGLRLIYFSYDVKMKEKGDIPEGYSVSREKKERFSLILESASTNQTSMYLCASSLAMDNQPQHFGDGTRLSIL.

This clone was recorded a few times. The J gene is TRBJ2-1, the V gene TRBV5-4, with TRBD2 matching over 16 bases. With V trimmed by 3 bases and J by 11 bases, 5 bases remained unmatched. CDR1 SGHNT and CDR2 YYREEE come from the germline V gene (reference sequence). The CDR3 consists of 15 residues. The CDR3 DNA follows: TGTGCCAGCAGCTCGGGACTAGCGGGGGGGCCTCAGCAGTTCTTC. Its translation: CASSSGLAGGPQQFF.

This chain links TRBV21-1 with TRBJ2-7. TRBV21-1 is classified as a pseudogene. This CDR3 spans 15 amino acids. The CDR3 DNA reads TGTGCCAGCAGCAGACCCCCTCGGAACTCCTACGAGCAGTACTTC. Amino acids: CASSRPPRNSYEQYF.

V is TRBV13 and J is TRBJ2-5; D gene ambiguous. The CDR3 runs to 14 residues. V lost 1 base, J lost 5 bases, and 11 bases lay in between. Germline V gene data show CDR1 as PRHDT and CDR2 as FYEKMQ (reference sequence). CDR3 bases: TGTGCCAGCAGCTTAGTGACGGCACGGGAGACCCAGTACTTC. Encoded protein: CASSLVTARETQYF.

The chain has TRBV27 and TRBJ1-1; D uncertain. This CDR3 spans 16 amino acids. The V end lost 8 bases, the J end lost 0 bases, and 19 bases lay between the germline ends. The V gene's germline CDR1 is MNHEY and CDR2 SMNVEV (reference sequence). CDR3 residues: CASASYRSALNTEAFF. The DNA for the CDR3 is TGTGCCAGCGCTTCCTACAGATCCGCATTGAACACTGAAGCTTTCTTT.

This clone was found a few times. The rearrangement joins TRBV6-1 to TRBJ1-3; D perhaps matches TRBD1 (6 bases). This CDR3 is 16 amino acids long. Germline CDR1 is MNHNS and CDR2 is SASEGT. Deletions cut 4 bases from V and 3 bases from J, with 16 bases between. CDR3 bases: TGTGCCAGCAGTGCAATTTTACAGGGTTTTGGAAACACCATATATTTT. Its translation: CASSAILQGFGNTIYF.

The chain joins TRBV9 to TRBJ2-7; tentative D call: TRBD2 (6 bases). CDR1 SGDLS and CDR2 YYNGEE come from the germline V gene. The CDR3 totals 15 residues. Trimming shortened V by 4 bases and J by 2 bases, and 16 bases separated the two germline ends. CDR3 loop: CASSIGASATYEQYF. The CDR3 DNA follows: TGTGCCAGCAGCATTGGGGCTAGCGCGACCTACGAGCAGTACTTC. The full variable domain, with the rest looked up from reference TRBV9 and TRBJ2-7, is DSGVTQTPKHLITATGQRVTLRCSPRSGDLSVYWYQQSLDQGLQFLIQYYNGEERAKGNILERFSAQQFPDLHSELNLSSLELGDSALYFCASSIGASATYEQYFGPGTRLTVT.

In this sample, this clone turned up once. The rearrangement joins TRBV6-5 to TRBJ1-2; 7 positions agree with TRBD1. V trimming: 6 bases; J trimming: 5 bases; junction bases outside the gene matches: 6. Looked up from germline, CDR1 is MNHEY and CDR2 is SVGAGI. The CDR3 covers 13 residues. CDR3 sequence reads: CASSPQGGYGYTF. CDR3 nucleotides: TGTGCCAGCAGCCCCCAGGGGGGGTATGGCTACACCTTC.

The chain couples TRBV4-1 to TRBJ2-5, with D maybe TRBD2 (6 bases). V was clipped by 6 bases and J by 1 base, with 12 bases between them. Germline V gene data show CDR1 as MGHRA and CDR2 as YSYEKL. The CDR3 extends over 14 amino acids. CDR3 nucleotides: TGCGCCAGCAGTTACACAGCGGGCCAAGAGACCCAGTACTTC. The encoded protein is CASSYTAGQETQYF.

The chain carries TRBV12-5 and TRBJ2-1, with D possibly TRBD1 on 5 matching bases. Trimming stripped 5 bases from V and 4 bases from J, with 9 bases between. In germline, CDR1 is LGHNT, CDR2 FRNRAP. CDR3 length equals 13 residues. The DNA of the CDR3 is TGTGCTAGTGGTGGAACAGGTTACAATGAGCAGTTCTTC. Its protein is CASGGTGYNEQFF.

The count of this clone is one. The rearrangement links TRBV9 to TRBJ2-1, with D perhaps matching TRBD2 (6 bases). Per the germline V gene, CDR1 is SGDLS and CDR2 is YYNGEE. Trimming took off 2 bases at V and 4 bases at J, with 16 bases between the two ends. The length of the CDR3 is 16 residues. The CDR3 here is CASSVGPSVEYNEQFF. In nucleotides, the CDR3 is TGTGCCAGCAGCGTGGGTCCTAGCGTGGAGTACAATGAGCAGTTCTTC.

This chain uses TRBV7-2 with TRBJ2-5, with 7 bases that match TRBD2. CDR1 and CDR2 (germline): SGHTA, FQGNSA. The CDR3 consists of 15 residues. The trim removed 4 bases at V and 2 bases at J, leaving 7 bases unmatched. The CDR3 reads CASSSGGLMQETQYF. The CDR3 DNA reads as TGTGCCAGCAGCTCGGGGGGACTGATGCAAGAGACCCAGTACTTC.

V and J are TRBV9 and TRBJ1-1; 8 bases fit TRBD1. This CDR3 contains 18 residues. Germline V CDR1 and CDR2: SGDLS, YYNGEE. V lost 0 bases and J lost 4; bases outside the gene matches: 14. The CDR3 loop is CASSVGPTFRQGITEAFF. DNA of the CDR3: TGTGCCAGCAGCGTAGGACCCACCTTTAGACAGGGGATCACTGAAGCTTTCTTT. The full variable domain, completed using reference TRBV9 and TRBJ1-1, is DSGVTQTPKHLITATGQRVTLRCSPRSGDLSVYWYQQSLDQGLQFLIQYYNGEERAKGNILERFSAQQFPDLHSELNLSSLELGDSALYFCASSVGPTFRQGITEAFFGQGTRLTVV.

The chain recombines TRBV30 with TRBJ1-1; D is unresolved. Trimming took off 5 bases at V and 1 base at J, with 14 bases between the two ends. Per the germline V gene, CDR1 is GTSNPN and CDR2 is SVGIG (reference sequence). There are 14 residues in the CDR3. The DNA for the CDR3 is TGTGCCTGGTACTCTCGGAGGACGAACACTGAAGCTTTCTTT. Protein sequence: CAWYSRRTNTEAFF.